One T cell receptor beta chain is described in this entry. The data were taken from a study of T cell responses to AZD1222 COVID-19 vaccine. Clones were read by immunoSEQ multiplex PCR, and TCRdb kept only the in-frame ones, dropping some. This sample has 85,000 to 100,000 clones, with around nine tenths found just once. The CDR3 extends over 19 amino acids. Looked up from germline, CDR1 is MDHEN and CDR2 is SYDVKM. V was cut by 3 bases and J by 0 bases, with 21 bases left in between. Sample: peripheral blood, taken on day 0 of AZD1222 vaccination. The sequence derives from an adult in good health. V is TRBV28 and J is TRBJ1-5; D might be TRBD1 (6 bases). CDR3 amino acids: CASSLVEAGGAYSNQPQHF. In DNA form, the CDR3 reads TGTGCCAGCAGTTTGGTGGAGGCGGGGGGGGCCTATAGCAATCAGCCCCAGCATTTT.